What follows are 4 T cell receptor beta chains derived from one specimen sequenced in a study of cytomegalovirus exposure and HLA in healthy donors (dated by TCRdb to about 2017). The library was built by means of the immunoSEQ multiplex PCR assay. For the multiplex PCR, a mixture combining 60 forward primers for TCR Vbeta segments and 13 reverse primers for TCR Jbeta segments was used. In its TCRdb copy, this immuneACCESS table keeps in-frame sequences only and misses some clones. Where compared with another copy, unresolved V genes explain less than half of these, and the others have no known cause. The sample profile shows nearly 65,000 clones; 73% of them were found once. The biggest ten clones account for roughly 5.3% of the sample. The sample was PBMCs. These TCRs come from a man aged 50 to 60 in good health and CMV-seronegative.

The rearrangement joins TRBV4-2 to TRBJ2-5, with D maybe TRBD1 (6 bases). Germline values: CDR1 LGHNA, CDR2 YNFKEQ. The germline V and J ends were trimmed by 8 bases and 0 bases, with 7 bases remaining between them. The CDR3 runs to 12 residues. CDR3 protein: CASRDNQETQYF. The CDR3 DNA is TGTGCCAGCCGGGACAACCAAGAGACCCAGTACTTC.

This clone came up a few times. The chain uses TRBV28 and TRBJ2-5; TRBD2 matches 10 bases. Germline values: CDR1 MDHEN, CDR2 SYDVKM. V lost 8 bases to trimming and J lost 5 bases; unmatched junction nucleotides: 23. This CDR3 is built from 19 residues. The CDR3 sequence is CASYTSFSSGGAGMETQYF. CDR3 DNA sequence: TGTGCCAGCTACACCTCCTTCTCCAGCGGGGGGGCCGGGATGGAGACCCAGTACTTC.

The chain links TRBV28 to TRBJ2-7; 9 bases fit TRBD2. V lost 2 bases to trimming and J lost 6 bases; unmatched junction nucleotides: 14. This CDR3 region has 17 residues. Germline CDR1 is MDHEN and CDR2 is SYDVKM. The CDR3 is CASSLGSSLAGGREQYF. The CDR3 DNA follows: TGTGCCAGCAGTTTAGGAAGCTCGTTGGCGGGGGGGCGCGAGCAGTACTTC.

This chain connects TRBV29-1 to TRBJ2-7; D possibly corresponds to TRBD1 (5 bases). V was trimmed by 6 bases and J by 6 bases, leaving 15 bases between them. Germline CDR1 SQVTM, CDR2 ANQGSEA. This CDR3 is 12 amino acids long. CDR3 in amino acids: CSVSQGRAEQYF. In DNA, the CDR3 is TGCAGCGTCTCGCAGGGTCGGGCCGAGCAGTACTTC.